This TCR beta chain is drawn from a study of T cell responses to AZD1222 COVID-19 vaccine. Study-level results: Among vaccine-associated CD4 TCRs, coverage spanned spike, with dominance at 160-218 and 743-854.

Only in-frame clones appear in the TCRdb table, and some are missing; sequencing was by immunoSEQ multiplex PCR. The sample lists some 63,000 clones, 75% to 90% occurring once. On this clone: Its antigen is still unknown.

The material sequenced was peripheral blood, taken 28 days after the second AZD1222 dose. This receptor was identified in an adult who received the AZD1222 COVID-19 vaccine.

The CDR3 DNA reads as TGTGCCAGCAGTTACTCGATCGCAAGCTCTCAGCCCCAGCATTTT. Its translation is CASSYSIASSQPQHF. This chain links TRBV6-5 with TRBJ1-5; D call uncertain. The germline gives CDR1 MNHEY, CDR2 SVGAGI. This CDR3 comprises 15 residues. Deletions cut 0 bases from V and 6 bases from J, with 12 bases between.